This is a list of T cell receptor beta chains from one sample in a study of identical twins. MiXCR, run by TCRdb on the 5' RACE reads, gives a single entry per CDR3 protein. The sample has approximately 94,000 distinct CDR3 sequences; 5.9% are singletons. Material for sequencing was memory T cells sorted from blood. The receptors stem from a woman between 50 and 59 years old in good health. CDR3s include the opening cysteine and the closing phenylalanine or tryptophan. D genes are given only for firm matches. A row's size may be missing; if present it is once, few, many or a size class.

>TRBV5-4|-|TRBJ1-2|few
TGTGCCAGCAGCTTGGATCTGGGGTATGGCTACACCTTC
CASSLDLGYGYTF
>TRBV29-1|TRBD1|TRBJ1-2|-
TGCAGCGCGATGACAGGGCCCCGACTATTTGGCTACACCTTC
CSAMTGPRLFGYTF
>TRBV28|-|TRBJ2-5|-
TGTGCCAGCATTGACAGCGCTTTGAGGACCCAGTACTTC
CASIDSALRTQYF
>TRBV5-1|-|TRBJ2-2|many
TGCGCCAGCAGCTTGGACAGGGCGTTCGGGGAGCTGTTTTTT
CASSLDRAFGELFF
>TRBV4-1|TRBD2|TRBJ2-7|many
TGCGCCAGCAGCCAAGCTAGCGGGACGAACCTTTACGAGCAGTACTTC
CASSQASGTNLYEQYF
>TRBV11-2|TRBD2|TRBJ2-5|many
TGTGCCAGCAGCCTAGGGAGGGGTGAACGGACCCAGTACTTC
CASSLGRGERTQYF
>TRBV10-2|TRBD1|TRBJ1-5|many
TGCGCCAGCAGTGTCACAGGGGGCCGGCAGCCCCAGCATTTT
CASSVTGGRQPQHF
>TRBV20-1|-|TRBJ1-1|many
TGCAGTGCTAGGGCAACAGGAAACGACCTGGGCGGCACTGAAGCTTTCTTT
CSARATGNDLGGTEAFF
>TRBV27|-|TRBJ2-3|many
TGTGCCAGCAGTACGGCAAAGGGAGATACGCAGTATTTT
CASSTAKGDTQYF
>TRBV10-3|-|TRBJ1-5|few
TGTGCCATCAGTGAAGGGAGCGATAGCAATCAGCCCCAGCATTTT
CAISEGSDSNQPQHF
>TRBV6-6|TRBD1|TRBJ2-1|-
TGTGCCAGCAGTCACCGGGACAGCTCCTACAATGAGCAGTTCTTC
CASSHRDSSYNEQFF
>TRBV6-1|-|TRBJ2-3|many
TGTGCCAGCAATGGGGGCTTGGCAGATACGCAGTATTTT
CASNGGLADTQYF